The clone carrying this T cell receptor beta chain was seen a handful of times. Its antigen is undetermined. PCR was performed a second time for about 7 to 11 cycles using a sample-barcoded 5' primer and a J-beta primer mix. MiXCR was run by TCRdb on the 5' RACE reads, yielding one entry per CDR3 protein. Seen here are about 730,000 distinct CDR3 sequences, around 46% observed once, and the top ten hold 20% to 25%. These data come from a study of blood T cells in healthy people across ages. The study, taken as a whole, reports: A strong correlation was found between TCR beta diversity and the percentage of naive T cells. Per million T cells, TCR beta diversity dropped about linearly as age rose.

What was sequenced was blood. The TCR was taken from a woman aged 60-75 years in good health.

CDR3 DNA sequence: TGCAGTGTCAGTCAGGGGGCCATGGACAATGAGCAGTTCTTC. This gives the protein CSVSQGAMDNEQFF. J is TRBJ2-1 and V is TRBV20-1; 8 bases map to TRBD1. This CDR3 spans 14 amino acids. Germline assignment: CDR1 DFQATT and CDR2 SNEGSKA (reference sequence). The J segment lost 5 bases and the V segment lost 7 bases, leaving 10 bases of the junction unmatched.